This TCR beta chain was identified during a study of T-cell reconstitution after alpha-beta-depleted transplantation in children. Whole-study findings and limits: It was surviving recipient T cells and thymic progenitors that gave some patients high TCRbeta diversity at day 60. By about two months after transplant, alpha-beta T cells reportedly arose from several hundred graft clones that had expanded.

TCRbeta library construction was performed incorporating unique molecular identifiers. Each CDR3 protein is one row after TCRdb ran MiXCR on the PCR reads. The table has around 490,000 distinct CDR3 sequences, approximately 10% seen once; the top ten hold 14%. The sample holds a few counts of this clonotype. Its antigen remains unidentified. V lost 3 bases and J 0 bases, leaving 7 bases between the germline ends. In germline, CDR1 is SGDLS, CDR2 YYNGEE. The CDR3 covers 13 residues. This TCR came from a female patient younger than 10 who had a stem cell transplant for aplastic anemia, so the T cells may come from the graft donor. The material was PBMCs, mostly from graft donor cells, obtained 180 days after TCRalphabeta/CD19-depleted stem cell transplant. The chain joins TRBV9 to TRBJ2-7; D remains ambiguous. CDR3 DNA: TGTGCCAGCAGCGAGTCCCCCTCCTACGAGCAGTACTTC. Translation: CASSESPSYEQYF.